Below are 10 T cell receptor beta chains sequenced from a single sample in a study of blood T cells in healthy people across ages. The use of a sample-barcoded 5' primer and a J-beta primer mix characterized a second PCR of about 7 to 12 cycles. TCRdb passed the 5' RACE reads through MiXCR, listing each CDR3 protein once. This repertoire shows 650,000 to 1,000,000 distinct CDR3 sequences, roughly 34% found once; its top ten account for roughly 13%. The source material was blood. The receptors originated from a man between 18 and 29 years old in good health.

V gene TRBV14 combines with J gene TRBJ2-1; maybe TRBD1 (6 bases). The last part of the DNA fits TRBJ2-7 better; the J call may be wrong. CDR3 length: 19 amino acids. Germline V CDR1 and CDR2: SGHDN, FVKESK. This chain's CDR3 is CASSQPTRAGVLLYNEQYF. The DNA of the CDR3 is TGTGCCAGCAGCCAACCCACCCGGGCAGGGGTTCTTCTCTACAATGAGCAGTACTTC.

CDR3 protein: CASRRWSKGYGYTF. The CDR3 coding sequence is TGTGCCAGCAGGAGATGGTCGAAGGGCTATGGCTACACCTTC. The chain is built from TRBV6-2 or TRBV6-3 and TRBJ1-2, with unresolved D. Deletions cut 6 bases from V and 4 bases from J, with 15 bases between. The CDR3 consists of 14 residues. Germline V gene sequence: CDR1 MNHEY, CDR2 SVGEGT.

In its sample, this clonotype was seen a few times. The chain uses TRBV20-1 and TRBJ1-4; D remains ambiguous. V lost 2 bases and J 8 bases, leaving 9 bases between the germline ends. The CDR3 totals 12 residues. Germline V gene sequence: CDR1 DFQATT, CDR2 SNEGSKA (reference sequence). CDR3 in DNA: TGCAGTGCTAGAATGGCGGGGGAAAAACTGTTTTTT. Amino acid sequence: CSARMAGEKLFF.

J is TRBJ1-2 and V is TRBV5-1, with TRBD1 matching 9 bases. The CDR3 runs to 19 residues. Trimming at V came to 4 bases and at J to 0 bases, leaving 16 bases not matched to a gene. CDR1 SGHRS and CDR2 YFSETQ come from the germline V gene. CDR3 sequence: CASSSPRTGGRSSNYGYTF. CDR3 sequence (DNA): TGCGCCAGCAGCAGTCCAAGAACAGGGGGCCGTTCCTCTAACTATGGCTACACCTTC.

The genes are TRBV10-3 and TRBJ2-3, with TRBD2 identical over 10 bases. Per the germline V gene, CDR1 is ENHRY and CDR2 is SYGVKD. J was trimmed by 2 bases and V by 7 bases; bases with no gene match: 6. CDR3 length: 15 amino acids. In DNA form, the CDR3 reads TGTGCCATCACCGGGACTAGCGAGGACACAGATACGCAGTATTTT. Its protein product is CAITGTSEDTDTQYF.

The V and J genes are TRBV10-3 and TRBJ2-7; no definite D call. This CDR3 has 15 amino acids. V was pared by 0 bases and J by 7 bases, with 16 bases between. Germline V gene sequence: CDR1 ENHRY, CDR2 SYGVKD. The CDR3 spells CAISESGTSYNEQYF. In nucleotides, the CDR3 is TGTGCCATCAGTGAGTCGGGAACATCCTACAATGAGCAGTACTTC.

This clonotype has more than one count but fewer than ten. The V call is TRBV5-1, the J call TRBJ1-2; D remains unclear. The V end was cut by 0 bases, the J end by 6 bases, with 12 bases between. Germline V gene lookup returns CDR1 SGHRS and CDR2 YFSETQ. This CDR3 contains 14 residues. In DNA form, the CDR3 reads TGCGCCAGCAGCTTGGAGGGCGCGGATAATGGCTACACCTTC. This gives the protein CASSLEGADNGYTF. Full variable domain (outside the CDR3, taken from reference TRBV5-1 and TRBJ1-2): KAGVTQTPRYLIKTRGQQVTLSCSPISGHRSVSWYQQTPGQGLQFLFEYFSETQRNKGNFPGRFSGRQFSNSRSEMNVSTLELGDSALYLCASSLEGADNGYTFGSGTRLTVV.

The chain couples TRBV19 to TRBJ2-7, with D possibly TRBD2 on 6 matching bases. The V gene lost 8 bases and the J gene lost 2 bases, with 13 bases spanning the gap. Per germline, CDR1 LNHDA and CDR2 SQIVND (reference sequence). CDR3 length: 13 residues. This chain's CDR3 is CASRESTTYEQYF. The DNA for the CDR3 is TGTGCCAGTCGGGAGTCTACAACCTACGAGCAGTACTTC. The whole variable domain, filled in from reference TRBV19 and TRBJ2-7, reads DGGITQSPKYLFRKEGQNVTLSCEQNLNHDAMYWYRQDPGQGLRLIYYSQIVNDFQKGDIAEGYSVSREKKESFPLTVTSAQKNPTAFYLCASRESTTYEQYFGPGTRLTVT.

The V and J genes are TRBV12-3 or TRBV12-4 and TRBJ1-2, with D possibly TRBD1 on 6 matching bases. Trimming took 7 bases from V and 3 from J, leaving 15 bases between them. This CDR3 spans 14 amino acids. The CDR3: CASTNGGLDYGYTF. The CDR3 nucleotides are TGTGCCAGCACCAACGGGGGCCTGGACTATGGCTACACCTTC.

This clonotype was observed a few times. The chain is built from TRBV9 and TRBJ1-2; D gene unclear. This CDR3 contains 16 residues. CDR1 SGDLS and CDR2 YYNGEE come from the germline V gene. The V end was cut by 0 bases, the J end by 0 bases, with 12 bases between. The CDR3 loop reads CASSVGADGPNYGYTF. Here the CDR3 DNA reads TGTGCCAGCAGCGTAGGGGCGGACGGACCTAACTATGGCTACACCTTC. The complete variable domain, with remaining parts taken from reference TRBV9 and TRBJ1-2, reads DSGVTQTPKHLITATGQRVTLRCSPRSGDLSVYWYQQSLDQGLQFLIQYYNGEERAKGNILERFSAQQFPDLHSELNLSSLELGDSALYFCASSVGADGPNYGYTFGSGTRLTVV.